These T cell receptor beta chains were read from a single sample in a study of CD8+CD57+ T cells in acquired aplastic anemia. Each CDR3 protein gets one entry after TCRdb re-called the reads with MiXCR. Found here are approximately 470,000 distinct CDR3 sequences, around 33% of them singletons; the top ten hold less than 1%. The sequenced sample was sorted CD4+, CD8+, or CD8+CD57+ T cells (not recorded which) from PBMCs. All receptors derive from a human donor with aplastic anemia. CDR3s include the opening cysteine and the closing phenylalanine or tryptophan. The order of the fields is V gene, J gene, D gene, CDR3 length, clone size, CDR3 DNA, CDR3 protein. A D gene is named only where the DNA matches it firmly. Rows may omit the clone size; those that give it use once, few, many or a size class.

V: TRBV25-1
J: TRBJ2-1
D: TRBD2
length: 17
size: NA
DNA: TGCGCCAGTTGGACAGGGACTAGCGGGAGGGAAAGAGGTGAGCAGTTCTTC
CDR3: CASWTGTSGRERGEQFF

V: TRBV20-1
J: TRBJ2-6
D: TRBD1
length: 14
size: NA
DNA: TGCAGTGCATCTGGGACAGGGTGGGCCAACGTCCTGACTTTC
CDR3: CSASGTGWANVLTF

V: TRBV12-3/TRBV12-4
J: TRBJ1-4
D: NA
length: 14
size: NA
DNA: TGTGCCAGCAGTTCGGTCCTACACGATGAAAAACTGTTTTTT
CDR3: CASSSVLHDEKLFF

V: TRBV20-1
J: TRBJ1-3
D: NA
length: 14
size: many
DNA: TGCAGTGCTAGAGATAGGGACGCTGGAAACACCATATATTTT
CDR3: CSARDRDAGNTIYF

V: TRBV19
J: TRBJ2-5
D: TRBD2
length: 15
size: NA
DNA: TGTGCCAGTAGTAACGTTAGCGGGGGCTTTGAGACCCAGTACTTC
CDR3: CASSNVSGGFETQYF

V: TRBV2
J: TRBJ1-4
D: NA
length: 14
size: many
DNA: TGTGCCAGCAGGCCAGGTTTCCCTAATGAAAAACTGTTTTTT
CDR3: CASRPGFPNEKLFF

V: TRBV2
J: TRBJ1-5
D: NA
length: 13
size: many
DNA: TGTGCCAGCACGACCATAGGGAATCAGCCCCAGCATTTT
CDR3: CASTTIGNQPQHF

V: TRBV29-1
J: TRBJ2-7
D: TRBD2
length: 13
size: many
DNA: TGCAGCGTTAAGACTAGCGGGCAATACGAGCAGTACTTC
CDR3: CSVKTSGQYEQYF

V: TRBV7-8
J: TRBJ2-7
D: NA
length: 14
size: NA
DNA: TGTGCCAGCAGCCAAGGACGCGGGAACTACGAGCAGTACTTC
CDR3: CASSQGRGNYEQYF

V: TRBV7-8
J: TRBJ1-1
D: NA
length: 14
size: few
DNA: TGTGCCAGCCGAAGGGGTCGCGGCGACACTGAAGCTTTCTTT
CDR3: CASRRGRGDTEAFF

V: TRBV2
J: TRBJ1-6
D: NA
length: 13
size: NA
DNA: TGTGCCAGCAGGGCCCCCGCGGATTCACCCCTCCACTTT
CDR3: CASRAPADSPLHF

V: TRBV7-7
J: TRBJ1-3
D: NA
length: 15
size: NA
DNA: TGTGCTAGAGATCCCAGGGCCTCCTCTGGAAACACCATATATTTT
CDR3: CARDPRASSGNTIYF

V: TRBV12-3/TRBV12-4
J: TRBJ1-1
D: TRBD1
length: 13
size: NA
DNA: TGTGCCAGCAGATTCCCAGGGGGAACTGAAGCTTTCTTT
CDR3: CASRFPGGTEAFF

V: TRBV10-3
J: TRBJ1-2
D: TRBD1
length: 13
size: many
DNA: TGTGCCAGCAGTCAGGACAGGGCCTATGGCTACACCTTC
CDR3: CASSQDRAYGYTF

V: TRBV19
J: TRBJ1-5
D: NA
length: 13
size: many
DNA: TGTGCCAGTAGTGCAGATAGCAATCAGCCCCAGCATTTT
CDR3: CASSADSNQPQHF

V: TRBV9
J: TRBJ1-2
D: TRBD1
length: 15
size: NA
DNA: TGTGCCAGCAGCGCAAGACAGGGTTGGAACTATGGCTACACCTTC
CDR3: CASSARQGWNYGYTF

V: TRBV7-9
J: TRBJ2-7
D: TRBD1
length: 14
size: NA
DNA: TGTGCCAGCAGCTTATACCAGGGGGCCAACGAGCAGTACTTC
CDR3: CASSLYQGANEQYF

V: TRBV29-1
J: TRBJ1-2
D: TRBD1
length: 13
size: once
DNA: TGCAGCGTGGACTCCGGGACAGTTAATGGCTACACCTTC
CDR3: CSVDSGTVNGYTF

V: TRBV7-2
J: TRBJ1-2
D: TRBD1
length: 13
size: many
DNA: TGTGCCAGCAGCACGGGACAGTCCTATGGCTACACCTTC
CDR3: CASSTGQSYGYTF

V: TRBV20-1
J: TRBJ2-1
D: NA
length: 14
size: NA
DNA: TGCAGTGCTTCCGAGGAGCGGTCCTACAATGAGCAGTTCTTC
CDR3: CSASEERSYNEQFF

V: TRBV20-1
J: TRBJ2-5
D: NA
length: 13
size: NA
DNA: TGCAGTGTTATTCCTGGGGGTCGGTCTTACCAGTACTTC
CDR3: CSVIPGGRSYQYF

V: TRBV4-2
J: TRBJ2-7
D: TRBD1
length: 15
size: NA
DNA: TGTGCCAGCAGCCAAGGGACAGGGAGATCCTACGAGCAGTACTTC
CDR3: CASSQGTGRSYEQYF

V: TRBV7-6
J: TRBJ2-5
D: NA
length: 13
size: many
DNA: TGTGCCAGCAGCCAGGGATTGCAAGAGACCCAGTACTTC
CDR3: CASSQGLQETQYF

V: TRBV9
J: TRBJ2-7
D: TRBD1
length: 16
size: NA
DNA: TGTGCCAGCAGCCAAAAAACAGGGGGTTCCCCCTACGAGCAGTACTTC
CDR3: CASSQKTGGSPYEQYF

V: TRBV11-2
J: TRBJ2-1
D: NA
length: 15
size: few
DNA: TGTGCCAGCAGCATCCGGGACACCCACTACAATGAGCAGTTCTTC
CDR3: CASSIRDTHYNEQFF

V: TRBV10-3
J: TRBJ1-4
D: NA
length: 14
size: many
DNA: TGTGCCATCAGCCCCAGCGGGGGCGATGAAAAACTGTTTTTT
CDR3: CAISPSGGDEKLFF

V: TRBV27
J: TRBJ1-6
D: NA
length: 13
size: NA
DNA: TGTGCCAGCAGTTTTGACTTATATTCACCCCTCCACTTT
CDR3: CASSFDLYSPLHF

V: TRBV28
J: TRBJ2-2
D: TRBD2
length: 15
size: NA
DNA: TGTGCCAGCAGTTTGGGAGGGACGAACACCGGGGAGCTGTTTTTT
CDR3: CASSLGGTNTGELFF

V: TRBV3-1
J: TRBJ1-2
D: NA
length: 15
size: few
DNA: TGTGCCAGCAGCCGCGGGGGGGGGCTTAACTATGGCTACACCTTC
CDR3: CASSRGGGLNYGYTF

V: TRBV10-3
J: TRBJ2-1
D: TRBD2
length: 15
size: few
DNA: TGTGCCAGCAGTTACGAACTAGCGGGAGGTAATGAGCAGTTCTTC
CDR3: CASSYELAGGNEQFF

V: TRBV20-1
J: TRBJ2-1
D: NA
length: 15
size: NA
DNA: TGCAGTGCTAAGCCCCCGCGGGATTACTACAATGAGCAGTTCTTC
CDR3: CSAKPPRDYYNEQFF

V: TRBV15
J: TRBJ2-6
D: NA
length: 15
size: few
DNA: TGTGCCACCAGCAGAGATTGGTCTGGGGCCAACGTCCTGACTTTC
CDR3: CATSRDWSGANVLTF

V: TRBV29-1
J: TRBJ1-2
D: TRBD1
length: 13
size: many
DNA: TGCAGCGTTGTGGGACAGAGGAGCTATGGCTACACCTTC
CDR3: CSVVGQRSYGYTF

V: TRBV19
J: TRBJ1-4
D: NA
length: 14
size: NA
DNA: TGTGCCAGTAGTACCCAAGCAACTAGTGAAAAACTGTTTTTT
CDR3: CASSTQATSEKLFF

V: TRBV7-2
J: TRBJ1-2
D: TRBD1
length: 11
size: NA
DNA: TGTGCCAGCAGCTTGGGACAGCTCTACACCTTC
CDR3: CASSLGQLYTF